This T cell receptor (beta chain) was retrieved from a study of shared clonotypes between healthy human individuals. Study background: Each donor's CD4 naive and CD4 memory cells filled three plates apiece, CD8 naive two, and CD8 memory one.

At the deep level, the assay was run. Clones were read by immunoSEQ multiplex PCR, and TCRdb kept only the in-frame ones, dropping some. The repertoire holds about 1 million clones, with 65% to 80% as singletons. Trimming at V came to 4 bases and at J to 4 bases, leaving 9 bases not matched to a gene. The germline V gene encodes CDR1 SGHRS and CDR2 YFSETQ. The CDR3 loop spans 15 amino acids. The donors, healthy adults who were HIV-negative, had experienced no recent acute infections or vaccinations. The source material was memory CD4+ T cells sorted from blood. The subset here: CD45RA-negative fraction. The chain employs TRBV5-1 and TRBJ1-2; TRBD1 matches 8 bases. The TCR comes from a man aged 18 to 35 in good health. The CDR3 loop is CASSATSGGAYGYTF. For the CDR3, the DNA is TGCGCCAGCAGCGCAACCTCAGGGGGCGCCTATGGCTACACCTTC.